This T cell receptor beta chain comes out of a study of radiation and T cells in renal cell carcinoma. Study as a whole: Nephrectomy followed 15 Gy stereotactic body radiation by 4 weeks.

Profiling relied on immunoSEQ multiplex PCR, and the TCRdb table lists in-frame clones only, not all of them. The table has 130,000 to 150,000 clones, roughly 84% seen once. Time point here: baseline pretreatment blood. The treatment is: 15 Gy SBRT to primary tumor, nephrectomy 4 weeks later. The tumor was a clear cell renal cell carcinoma. About this clone: The antigen is not known.

General study points: No pretreatment tumor biopsies were available for baseline clonotypes. In blood, top tumor clones expanded by 2 weeks, shrinking by 4.

The sequencing here drew on blood, taken from a patient whose treatment included radiotherapy and nephrectomy. The sequence was collected from a woman in her forties or fifties with renal cell carcinoma.

CDR3 coding DNA: TGCGCCAGCAGCCAGTCGGAAAATGAGCAGTTCTTC. This sequence encodes CASSQSENEQFF. The chain links TRBV4-3 to TRBJ2-1; no reliable D call. This CDR3 contains 12 residues. Germline CDR1 and CDR2: LGHNA and YSLEER. V was shortened by 3 bases and J by 7 bases, with 7 bases between the two germline ends.